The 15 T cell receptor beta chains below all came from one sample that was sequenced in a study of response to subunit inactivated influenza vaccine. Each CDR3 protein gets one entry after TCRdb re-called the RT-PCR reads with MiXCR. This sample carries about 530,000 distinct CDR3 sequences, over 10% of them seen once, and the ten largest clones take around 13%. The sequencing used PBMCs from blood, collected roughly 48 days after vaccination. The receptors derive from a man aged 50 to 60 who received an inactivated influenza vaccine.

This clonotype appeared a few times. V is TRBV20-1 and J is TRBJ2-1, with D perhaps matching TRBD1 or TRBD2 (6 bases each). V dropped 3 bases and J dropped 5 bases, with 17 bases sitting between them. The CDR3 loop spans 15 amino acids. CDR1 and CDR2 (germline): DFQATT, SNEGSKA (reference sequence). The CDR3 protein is CSASPTGRPDNEQFF. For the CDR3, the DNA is TGCAGTGCTAGCCCTACAGGGAGGCCCGACAATGAGCAGTTCTTC.

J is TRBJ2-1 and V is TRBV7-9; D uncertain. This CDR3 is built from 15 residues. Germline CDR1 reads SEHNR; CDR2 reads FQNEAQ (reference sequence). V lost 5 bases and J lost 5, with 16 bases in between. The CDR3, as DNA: TGTGCCAGCAGCCCCAGTGGGGTTGGGCACAATGAGCAGTTCTTC. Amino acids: CASSPSGVGHNEQFF.

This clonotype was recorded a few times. CDR3 amino acids: CASSSPTGTNYGYTF. In nucleotides, the CDR3 is TGTGCCAGCAGCTCCCCGACGGGGACTAACTATGGCTACACCTTC. The chain is built from TRBV11-2 and TRBJ1-2; unclear D gene. Trimming took off 4 bases at V and 0 bases at J, with 12 bases between the two ends. The CDR3 contains 15 residues. Germline-derived CDR1 and CDR2 are SGHAT and FQNNGV.

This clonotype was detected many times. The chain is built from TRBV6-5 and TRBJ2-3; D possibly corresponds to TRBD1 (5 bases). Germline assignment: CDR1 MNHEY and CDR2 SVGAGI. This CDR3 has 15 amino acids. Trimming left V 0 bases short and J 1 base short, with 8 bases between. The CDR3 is CASSYSGRRTDTQYF. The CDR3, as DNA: TGTGCCAGCAGTTACTCGGGGCGCCGCACAGATACGCAGTATTTT.

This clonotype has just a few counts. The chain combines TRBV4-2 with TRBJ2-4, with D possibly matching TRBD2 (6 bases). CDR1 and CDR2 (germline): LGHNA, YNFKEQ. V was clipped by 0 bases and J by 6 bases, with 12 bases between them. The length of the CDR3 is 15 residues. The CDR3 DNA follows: TGTGCCAGCAGCCAAGACGGGACTGCCTTAAACATTCAGTACTTC. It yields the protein CASSQDGTALNIQYF.

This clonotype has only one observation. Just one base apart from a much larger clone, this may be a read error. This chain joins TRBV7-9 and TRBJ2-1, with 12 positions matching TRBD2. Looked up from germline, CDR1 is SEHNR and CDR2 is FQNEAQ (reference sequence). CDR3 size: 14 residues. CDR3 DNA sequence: TGTGCCAGCCGCTTGACTAGCGGGAGCAGGGAGCAGTTCTTC. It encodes CASRLTSGSREQFF.

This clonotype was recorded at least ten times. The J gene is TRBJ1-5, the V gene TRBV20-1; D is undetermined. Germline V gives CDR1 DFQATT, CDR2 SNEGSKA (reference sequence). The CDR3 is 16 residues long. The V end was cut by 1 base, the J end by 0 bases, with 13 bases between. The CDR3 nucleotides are TGCAGTGCTAGAGCCCTGCTAGAAGGTAGCAATCAGCCCCAGCATTTT. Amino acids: CSARALLEGSNQPQHF.

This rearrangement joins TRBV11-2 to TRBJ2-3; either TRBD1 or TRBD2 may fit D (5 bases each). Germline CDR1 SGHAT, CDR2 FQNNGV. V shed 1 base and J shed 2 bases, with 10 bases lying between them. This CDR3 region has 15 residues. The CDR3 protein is CASSLVGVTTDTQYF. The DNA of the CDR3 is TGTGCCAGCAGCTTAGTGGGGGTTACCACAGATACGCAGTATTTT. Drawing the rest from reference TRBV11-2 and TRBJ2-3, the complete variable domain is EAGVAQSPRYKIIEKRQSVAFWCNPISGHATLYWYQQILGQGPKLLIQFQNNGVVDDSQLPKDRFSAERLKGVDSTLKIQPAKLEDSAVYLCASSLVGVTTDTQYFGPGTRLTVL.

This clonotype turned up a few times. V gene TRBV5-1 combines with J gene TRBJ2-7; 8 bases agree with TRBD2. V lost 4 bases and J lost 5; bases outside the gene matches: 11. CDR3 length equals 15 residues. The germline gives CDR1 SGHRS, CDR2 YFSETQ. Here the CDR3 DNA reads TGCGCCAGCAGCCCCGGAGGGCGGGAGGCCCACGAGCAGTACTTC. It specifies CASSPGGREAHEQYF.

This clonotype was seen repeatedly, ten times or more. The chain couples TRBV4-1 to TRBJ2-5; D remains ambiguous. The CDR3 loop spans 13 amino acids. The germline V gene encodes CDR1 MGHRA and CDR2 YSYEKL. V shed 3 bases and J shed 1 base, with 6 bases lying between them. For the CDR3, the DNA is TGCGCCAGCAGCCAGGGTCCCCAAGAGACCCAGTACTTC. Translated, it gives CASSQGPQETQYF.

The CDR3 reads CASSLYTSGSGEQFF. Written as DNA, the CDR3 is TGTGCCAGCAGTTTATACACTAGCGGGAGCGGGGAGCAGTTCTTC. The rearrangement links TRBV12-3 or TRBV12-4 to TRBJ2-1; 11 nucleotides align to TRBD2. The junction had 7 bases not matched to a gene; V was cut back by 2 bases and J by 10 bases. CDR3 length: 15 amino acids.

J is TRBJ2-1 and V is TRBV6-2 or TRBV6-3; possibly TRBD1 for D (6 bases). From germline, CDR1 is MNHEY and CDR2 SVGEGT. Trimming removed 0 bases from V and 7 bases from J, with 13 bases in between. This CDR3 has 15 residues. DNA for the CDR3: TGTGCCAGCAGTTACTCGTGGCAGGGGTGGAATGAGCAGTTCTTC. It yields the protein CASSYSWQGWNEQFF.

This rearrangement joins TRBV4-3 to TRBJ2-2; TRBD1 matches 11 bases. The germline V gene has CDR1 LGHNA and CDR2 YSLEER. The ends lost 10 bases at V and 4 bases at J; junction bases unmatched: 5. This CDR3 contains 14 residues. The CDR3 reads CATGQGAFTGELFF. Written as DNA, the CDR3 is TGCGCCACTGGACAGGGGGCTTTCACCGGGGAGCTGTTTTTT.

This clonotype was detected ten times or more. CDR3 DNA sequence: TGCGCCAAGAGGGAGATTGGAAACACCATATATTTT. Translation: CAKREIGNTIYF. The genes are TRBV10-1 and TRBJ1-3; no clear D gene. CDR1 is WNHNN and CDR2 is SYGVQD in the germline V gene (reference sequence). The CDR3 runs to 12 residues. V lost 10 bases to trimming and J lost 3 bases, with 10 bases between them.

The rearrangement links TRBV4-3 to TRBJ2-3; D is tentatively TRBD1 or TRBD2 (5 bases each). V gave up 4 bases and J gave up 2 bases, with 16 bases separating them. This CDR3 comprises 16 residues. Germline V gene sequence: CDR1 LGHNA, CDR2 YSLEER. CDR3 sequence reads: CASSPSWGSYTDTQYF. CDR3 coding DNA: TGCGCCAGCAGCCCTAGCTGGGGGTCATACACAGATACGCAGTATTTT.